Following are 21 T cell receptor beta chains from one sample sequenced in a study of glioma-infiltrating T cells. The iRepertoire nested amplicon-rescue multiplex PCR amplified TCR alpha and beta CDR3s from RNA. TCRdb re-derived calls from the multiplex PCR reads in MiXCR, one entry per CDR3 protein. The sample carries about 380,000 distinct CDR3 sequences, around 45% recorded once. The material sequenced was glioma tissue, nonneoplastic brain tissue, or PBMCs (not recorded which). The receptors were gathered from a human donor with low-grade glioma or glioblastoma, undergoing nonglioma brain surgery, or in good health (not recorded which).

The chain has TRBV28 and TRBJ2-2; no reliable D call. Germline V CDR1 and CDR2: MDHEN, SYDVKM. V dropped 1 base and J dropped 0 bases, with 3 bases sitting between them. CDR3 length: 14 amino acids. The CDR3: CASSLLANTGELFF. The CDR3 DNA follows: TGTGCCAGCAGTTTATTAGCGAACACCGGGGAGCTGTTTTTT.

The V and J genes are TRBV12-3 or TRBV12-4 and TRBJ2-3; D is undetermined. V was pared by 2 bases and J by 3 bases, with 18 bases between. This CDR3 is built from 17 residues. The CDR3 DNA is TGTGCCAGCAGTTTACGGTCGTCGTATCTGTGGACAGATACGCAGTATTTT. Translation gives CASSLRSSYLWTDTQYF.

For this clonotype: One base away lies a much larger clone, so this may be a sequencing read error. The chain couples TRBV15 to TRBJ2-3; a possible D gene is TRBD2 (5 bases). The CDR3 covers 12 residues. The ends were cut back, 7 bases at V and 5 bases at J, with 10 bases in the middle. Germline CDR1 is LNHNV and CDR2 is YYDKDF (reference sequence). CDR3 sequence: CATKKAGDTQYF. The DNA of the CDR3 is TGTGCCACCAAAAAGGCGGGAGATACGCAGTATTTT.

This clonotype was seen a few times. This rearrangement joins TRBV15 to TRBJ2-7; a possible D gene is TRBD2 (6 bases). V was shortened by 1 base and J by 3 bases, with 13 bases between the two germline ends. Germline CDR1 LNHNV, CDR2 YYDKDF (reference sequence). CDR3 length equals 15 residues. This chain's CDR3 is CATSRVSGVIYEQYF. CDR3 bases: TGTGCCACCAGCAGAGTGTCGGGAGTAATCTACGAGCAGTACTTC.

This clonotype has at least ten counts. This chain joins TRBV28 and TRBJ1-2; D is perhaps TRBD1 (5 bases). CDR3 length equals 12 residues. Trimming shortened V by 7 bases and J by 8 bases, and 14 bases separated the two germline ends. CDR1 MDHEN and CDR2 SYDVKM come from the germline V gene. This CDR3 reads CASNRRNVGYTF. As DNA, the CDR3 is TGTGCCAGCAACAGGCGGAACGTAGGCTACACCTTC.

The chain combines TRBV7-9 with TRBJ1-1; 10 bases match TRBD1. This CDR3 has 15 amino acids. Germline CDR1 is SEHNR and CDR2 is FQNEAQ (reference sequence). J lost 6 bases, V lost 5 bases, and 9 bases had no gene match. CDR3 loop: CASSKGQGVFAEAFF. The CDR3 nucleotides read TGTGCCAGCAGCAAAGGACAGGGGGTTTTCGCTGAAGCTTTCTTT.

This clonotype was detected only a few times. The genes are TRBV25-1 and TRBJ2-7; 8 bases are a match to TRBD1. CDR3 length: 14 amino acids. V shed 1 base and J 5 bases; nucleotides not matched to a gene: 4. Germline values: CDR1 MGHDK, CDR2 SYGVNS. The DNA of the CDR3 is TGTGCCAGCAGTGAATGGACAGGGCTCGACGAGCAGTACTTC. Its translation: CASSEWTGLDEQYF.

The table lists this clonotype with many counts. This sequence joins TRBV27 and TRBJ1-2; tentatively, D is TRBD1 (6 bases). The CDR3 runs 15 residues. V was pared by 3 bases and J by 2 bases, with 13 bases between. CDR1 and CDR2 (germline): MNHEY, SMNVEV (reference sequence). CDR3 DNA: TGTGCCAGCAGTTTGGGGGGGGCGGGGAACTATGGCTACACCTTC. Its translation: CASSLGGAGNYGYTF.

Points on this clonotype: This clone may be a read error of a much larger clone one base away. The gene calls are TRBV6-2 or TRBV6-3 and TRBJ2-7, with 7 bases aligning to TRBD2. The germline V gene has CDR1 MNHEY and CDR2 SVGEGT. Unmatched junction bases numbered 13, after V lost 4 bases and J lost 7 bases. This CDR3 spans 15 amino acids. The CDR3 loop is CASSFLAASYNEQYF. The CDR3 DNA reads as TGTGCCAGCAGTTTCCTAGCGGCCTCCTACAATGAGCAGTACTTC.

Turning to this clonotype: At one boundary the junction diverges from the germline segment, which might be a read error. The V gene is TRBV28, the J gene TRBJ2-5; D is tentatively TRBD1 or TRBD2 (5 bases each). CDR3 length equals 15 residues. Germline values: CDR1 MDHEN, CDR2 SYDVKM. The CDR3 sequence is CAGSLVVGTQETQYF. The CDR3 DNA follows: TGTGCCGGCAGTTTAGTCGTTGGGACCCAAGAGACCCAGTACTTC.

The sample holds a few counts of this clonotype. The chain carries TRBV20-1 and TRBJ2-7; 13 bases agree with TRBD2. The CDR3 is 14 residues long. The J segment lost 5 bases and the V segment lost 5 bases, leaving 6 bases of the junction unmatched. Germline-derived CDR1 and CDR2 are DFQATT and SNEGSKA (reference sequence). CDR3 bases: TGCAGTGCTGGGACTAGCGGGGTAATAGACGAGCAGTACTTC. This translates into CSAGTSGVIDEQYF.

The V gene is TRBV20-1, the J gene TRBJ2-3, with D possibly matching TRBD2 (5 bases). There are 15 residues in the CDR3. V was shortened by 3 bases and J by 2 bases, with 15 bases between the two germline ends. Germline values: CDR1 DFQATT, CDR2 SNEGSKA (reference sequence). CDR3 DNA: TGCAGTGCTAGGATAGCAACGACTACCACAGATACGCAGTATTTT. Amino acids: CSARIATTTTDTQYF.

This clonotype was recorded at least ten times. The V and J genes are TRBV4-2 and TRBJ1-3; perhaps TRBD1 as D (6 bases). Trimming took off 1 base at V and 4 bases at J, with 8 bases between the two ends. This CDR3 comprises 14 residues. Germline V gene sequence: CDR1 LGHNA, CDR2 YNFKEQ. CDR3 residues: CASSQAGEGNTIYF. CDR3 DNA: TGTGCCAGCAGCCAAGCAGGGGAGGGAAACACCATATATTTT.

The chain couples TRBV2 to TRBJ2-7, with a weak D call TRBD1 (5 bases). The ends were cut back, 7 bases at V and 6 bases at J, with 10 bases in the middle. In germline, CDR1 is SNHLY, CDR2 FYNNEI. This CDR3 comprises 11 residues. DNA of the CDR3: TGTGCCAGCACCTCAGGGCTCGAGCAGTACTTC. Its translation is CASTSGLEQYF.

The V call is TRBV10-3, the J call TRBJ2-3; D is uncertain. Germline V gene lookup returns CDR1 ENHRY and CDR2 SYGVKD. Trimming took off 7 bases at V and 2 bases at J, with 7 bases between the two ends. The CDR3 has 12 residues. CDR3 nucleotide sequence: TGTGCCATCATCCCGGTCACAGATACGCAGTATTTT. It translates to CAIIPVTDTQYF.

This clonotype was detected many times. The chain links TRBV25-1 to TRBJ1-1, with unresolved D. Germline CDR1 MGHDK, CDR2 SYGVNS. V gave up 1 base and J gave up 6 bases, with 24 bases separating them. The CDR3 sequence is 18 residues long. The chain's CDR3 is CASSELGIYMEFGAEAFF. In nucleotides, the CDR3 is TGTGCCAGCAGTGAATTGGGCATCTACATGGAATTTGGGGCTGAAGCTTTCTTT.

With regard to this clonotype: A much larger clone lies one base from this, so it may be a read error. The chain recombines TRBV27 with TRBJ2-1; TRBD2 agrees at 12 bases. Germline CDR1 is MNHEY and CDR2 is SMNVEV (reference sequence). The CDR3 extends over 16 amino acids. With 4 bases clipped from V and 8 bases from J, the junction kept 9 bases outside the gene matches. CDR3 in DNA: TGTGCCAGCAGTTCATTGCTAGCGGGAGGGCCGTATGAGCAGTTCTTC. It codes for CASSSLLAGGPYEQFF.

This clonotype was seen many times. The chain carries TRBV28 and TRBJ2-7; D might be TRBD1 (6 bases). The CDR3 is made up of 15 amino acids. In germline, CDR1 is MDHEN, CDR2 SYDVKM. V lost 0 bases to trimming and J lost 3 bases, with 12 bases between them. This chain's CDR3 is CASSLWGDTYYEQYF. The CDR3, as DNA: TGTGCCAGCAGTTTATGGGGGGACACCTACTACGAGCAGTACTTC.

At least ten counts were recorded for this clonotype. CDR3 coding DNA: TGTGCCACCACTATAGGATCCGGCGAGCAGTACTTC. Protein sequence: CATTIGSGEQYF. The V call is TRBV15, the J call TRBJ2-7; no definite D call. There are 12 residues in the CDR3. V lost 7 bases and J 6 bases, leaving 13 bases between the germline ends. Germline V gene sequence: CDR1 LNHNV, CDR2 YYDKDF (reference sequence).

The J gene is TRBJ1-5, the V gene TRBV12-3 or TRBV12-4; no definite D call. V shed 7 bases and J shed 4 bases, with 8 bases lying between them. This CDR3 contains 12 residues. DNA of the CDR3: TGTGCCAGCACCTTTGGGAATCAGCCCCAGCATTTT. Protein product: CASTFGNQPQHF.

The chain uses TRBV6-8 and TRBJ2-5; D might be TRBD1 (6 bases). Germline CDR1 is MNHGY and CDR2 is SAAAGT. The CDR3 spans 13 residues. Between the trimmed V and J ends, which lost 8 bases and 7 bases, there was a span of 17 bases. The CDR3 loop reads CASHWGPGGTQYF. The CDR3 DNA reads TGTGCCAGCCACTGGGGGCCGGGTGGGACCCAGTACTTC.